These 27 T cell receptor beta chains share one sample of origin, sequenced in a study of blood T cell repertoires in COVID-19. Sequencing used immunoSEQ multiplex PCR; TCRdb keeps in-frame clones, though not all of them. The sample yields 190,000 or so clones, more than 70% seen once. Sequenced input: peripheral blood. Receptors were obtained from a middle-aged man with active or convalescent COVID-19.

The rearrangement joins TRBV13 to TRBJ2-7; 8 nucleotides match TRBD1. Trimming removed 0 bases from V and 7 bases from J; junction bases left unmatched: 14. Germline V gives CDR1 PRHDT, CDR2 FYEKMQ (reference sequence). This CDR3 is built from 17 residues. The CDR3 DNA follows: TGTGCCAGCAGCTTAGGTCTTGGACAGGGCGTTTCGGGTGAGCAGTACTTC. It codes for CASSLGLGQGVSGEQYF.

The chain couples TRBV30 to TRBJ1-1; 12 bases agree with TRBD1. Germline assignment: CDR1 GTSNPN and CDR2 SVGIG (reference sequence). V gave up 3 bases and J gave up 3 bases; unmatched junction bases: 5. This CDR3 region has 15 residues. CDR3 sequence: CAWRAWDRGHTEAFF. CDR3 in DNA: TGTGCCTGGAGGGCCTGGGACAGGGGGCACACTGAAGCTTTCTTT.

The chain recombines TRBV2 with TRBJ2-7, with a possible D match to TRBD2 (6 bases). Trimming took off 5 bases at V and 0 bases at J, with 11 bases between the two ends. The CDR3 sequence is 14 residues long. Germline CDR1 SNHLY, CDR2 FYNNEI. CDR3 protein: CASSPSGSSYEQYF. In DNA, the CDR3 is TGTGCCAGCAGTCCCTCCGGGAGCTCCTACGAGCAGTACTTC.

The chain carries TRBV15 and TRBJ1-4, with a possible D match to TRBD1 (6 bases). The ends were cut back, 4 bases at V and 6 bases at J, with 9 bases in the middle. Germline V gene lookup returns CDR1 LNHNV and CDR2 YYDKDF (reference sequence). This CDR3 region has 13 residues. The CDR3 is CATSTGQYEKLFF. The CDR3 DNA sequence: TGTGCCACCAGCACCGGACAGTATGAAAAACTGTTTTTT.

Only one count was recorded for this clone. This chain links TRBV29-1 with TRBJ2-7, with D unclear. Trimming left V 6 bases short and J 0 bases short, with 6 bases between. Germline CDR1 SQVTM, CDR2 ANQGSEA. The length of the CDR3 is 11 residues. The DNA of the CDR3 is TGCAGCGTCGACACCTCCTACGAGCAGTACTTC. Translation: CSVDTSYEQYF.

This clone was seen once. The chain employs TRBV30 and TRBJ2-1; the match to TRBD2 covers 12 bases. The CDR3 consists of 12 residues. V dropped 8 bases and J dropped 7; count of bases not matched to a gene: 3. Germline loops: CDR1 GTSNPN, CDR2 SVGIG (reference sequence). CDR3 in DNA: TGTGCCCGAGGACTAGCGGGGAATGAGCAGTTCTTC. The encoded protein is CARGLAGNEQFF.

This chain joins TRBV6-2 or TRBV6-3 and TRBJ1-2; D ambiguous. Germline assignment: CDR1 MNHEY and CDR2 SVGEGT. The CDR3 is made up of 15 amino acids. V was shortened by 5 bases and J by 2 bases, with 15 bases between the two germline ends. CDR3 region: CASSGSRAYNYGYTF. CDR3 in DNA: TGTGCCAGCAGTGGGAGCCGGGCCTACAACTATGGCTACACCTTC.

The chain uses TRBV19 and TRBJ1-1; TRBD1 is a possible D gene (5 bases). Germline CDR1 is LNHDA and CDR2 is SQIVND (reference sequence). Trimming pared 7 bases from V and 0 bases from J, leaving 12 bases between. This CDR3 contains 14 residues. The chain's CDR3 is CASTDDRLNTEAFF. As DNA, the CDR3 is TGTGCCAGTACCGACGACAGACTGAACACTGAAGCTTTCTTT.

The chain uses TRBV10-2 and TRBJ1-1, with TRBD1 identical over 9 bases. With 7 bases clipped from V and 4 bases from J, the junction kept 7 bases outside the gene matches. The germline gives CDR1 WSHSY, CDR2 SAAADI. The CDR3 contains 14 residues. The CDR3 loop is CASTAQGARTEAFF. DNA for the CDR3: TGCGCCAGCACCGCACAGGGGGCCCGCACTGAAGCTTTCTTT.

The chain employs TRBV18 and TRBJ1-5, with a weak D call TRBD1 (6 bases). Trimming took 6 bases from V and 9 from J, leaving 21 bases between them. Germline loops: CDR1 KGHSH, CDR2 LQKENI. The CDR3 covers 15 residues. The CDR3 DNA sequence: TGTGCCAGCTCCGCCGGTGGGGGGGCTTTGAGGCCCCAGCATTTT. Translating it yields CASSAGGGALRPQHF. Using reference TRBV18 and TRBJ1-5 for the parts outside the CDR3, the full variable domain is NAGVMQNPRHLVRRRGQEARLRCSPMKGHSHVYWYRQLPEEGLKFMVYLQKENIIDESGMPKERFSAEFPKEGPSILRIQQVVRGDSAAYFCASSAGGGALRPQHFGDGTRLSIL.

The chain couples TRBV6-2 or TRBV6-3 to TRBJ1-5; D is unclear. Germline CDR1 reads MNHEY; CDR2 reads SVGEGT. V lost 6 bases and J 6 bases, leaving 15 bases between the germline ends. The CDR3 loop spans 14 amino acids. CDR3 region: CASSIRRMTQPQHF. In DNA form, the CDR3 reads TGTGCCAGCAGCATTCGGAGAATGACTCAGCCCCAGCATTTT.

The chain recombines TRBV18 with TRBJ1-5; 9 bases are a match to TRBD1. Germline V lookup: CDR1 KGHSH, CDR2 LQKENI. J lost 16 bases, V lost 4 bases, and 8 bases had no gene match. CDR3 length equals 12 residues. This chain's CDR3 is CASSLTGTGFHF. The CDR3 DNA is TGTGCCAGCTCACTCACCGGGACAGGGTTCCATTTT.

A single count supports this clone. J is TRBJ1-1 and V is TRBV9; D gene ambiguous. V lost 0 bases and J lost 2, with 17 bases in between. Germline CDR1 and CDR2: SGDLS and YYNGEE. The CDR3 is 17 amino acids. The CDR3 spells CASSVGRGGLINTEAFF. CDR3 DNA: TGTGCCAGCAGCGTAGGGAGAGGTGGGTTGATAAACACTGAAGCTTTCTTT.

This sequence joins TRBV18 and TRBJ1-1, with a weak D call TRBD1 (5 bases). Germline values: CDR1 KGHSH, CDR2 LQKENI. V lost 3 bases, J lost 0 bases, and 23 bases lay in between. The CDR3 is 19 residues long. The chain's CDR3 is CASSPSGGRLGLLNTEAFF. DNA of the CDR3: TGTGCCAGCTCACCGTCTGGGGGGAGGTTAGGGCTGTTGAACACTGAAGCTTTCTTT.

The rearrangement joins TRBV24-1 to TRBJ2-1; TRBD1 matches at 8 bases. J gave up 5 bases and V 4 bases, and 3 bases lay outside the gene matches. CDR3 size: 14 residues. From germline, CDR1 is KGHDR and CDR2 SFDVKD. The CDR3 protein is CATSDYRGDNEQFF. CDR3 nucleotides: TGTGCCACCAGTGACTACAGGGGGGACAATGAGCAGTTCTTC.

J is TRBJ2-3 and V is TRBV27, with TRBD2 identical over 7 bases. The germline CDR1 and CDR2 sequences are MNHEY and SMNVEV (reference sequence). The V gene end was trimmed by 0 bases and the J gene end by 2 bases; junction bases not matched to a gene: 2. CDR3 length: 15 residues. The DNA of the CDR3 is TGTGCCAGCAGTTTATCGCGGGGGTTCACAGATACGCAGTATTTT. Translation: CASSLSRGFTDTQYF.

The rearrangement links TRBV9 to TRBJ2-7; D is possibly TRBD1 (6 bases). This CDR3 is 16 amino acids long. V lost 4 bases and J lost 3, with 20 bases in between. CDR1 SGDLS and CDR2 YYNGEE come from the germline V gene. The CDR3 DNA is TGTGCCAGCAGCAAGGAGACCGGGACAAGCATCTACGAGCAGTACTTC. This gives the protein CASSKETGTSIYEQYF.

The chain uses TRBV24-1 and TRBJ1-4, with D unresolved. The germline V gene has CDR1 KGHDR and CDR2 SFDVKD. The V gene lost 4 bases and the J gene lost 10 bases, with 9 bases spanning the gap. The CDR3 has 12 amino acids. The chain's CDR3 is CATSDLDGKLFF. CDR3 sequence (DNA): TGTGCCACCAGTGACCTAGACGGAAAACTGTTTTTT.

The CDR3 DNA reads as TGTGCCAGCAGCTTGGGGGGACAGGGCAGGAACATTCAGTACTTC. It specifies CASSLGGQGRNIQYF. The genes are TRBV5-6 and TRBJ2-4; 9 bases are a match to TRBD1. The CDR3 sequence is 15 residues long. V was pared by 0 bases and J by 7 bases, with 5 bases of the junction left unmatched. Germline values: CDR1 SGHDT, CDR2 YYEEEE.

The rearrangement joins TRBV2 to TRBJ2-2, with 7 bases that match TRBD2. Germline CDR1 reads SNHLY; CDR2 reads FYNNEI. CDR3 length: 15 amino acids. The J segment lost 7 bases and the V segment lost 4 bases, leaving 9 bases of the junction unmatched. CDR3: CASSAQTSRGGELFF. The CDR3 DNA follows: TGTGCCAGCAGTGCCCAGACTAGCCGGGGCGGGGAGCTGTTTTTT.

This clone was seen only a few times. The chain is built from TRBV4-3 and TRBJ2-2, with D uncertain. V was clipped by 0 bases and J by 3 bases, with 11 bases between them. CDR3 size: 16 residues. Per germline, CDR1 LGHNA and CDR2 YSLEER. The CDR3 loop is CASSQDVSVYTGELFF. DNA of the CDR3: TGCGCCAGCAGCCAAGATGTATCGGTTTACACCGGGGAGCTGTTTTTT.

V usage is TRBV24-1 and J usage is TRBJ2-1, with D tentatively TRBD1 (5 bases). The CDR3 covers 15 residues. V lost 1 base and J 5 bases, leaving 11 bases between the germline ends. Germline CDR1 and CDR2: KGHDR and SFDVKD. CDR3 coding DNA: TGTGCCACCAGTGATTTTGGGCAGGGCAACAATGAGCAGTTCTTC. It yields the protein CATSDFGQGNNEQFF.

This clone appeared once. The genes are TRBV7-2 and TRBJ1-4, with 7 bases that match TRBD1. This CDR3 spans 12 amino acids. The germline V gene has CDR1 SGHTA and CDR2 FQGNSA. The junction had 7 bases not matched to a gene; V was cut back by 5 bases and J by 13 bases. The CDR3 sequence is CASSLRTGRLFF. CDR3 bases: TGTGCCAGCAGCCTTAGGACAGGAAGACTGTTTTTT.

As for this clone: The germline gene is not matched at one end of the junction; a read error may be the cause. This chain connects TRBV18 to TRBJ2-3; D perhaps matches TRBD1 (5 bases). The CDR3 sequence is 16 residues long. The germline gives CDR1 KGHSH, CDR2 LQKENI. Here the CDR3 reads CASSPPQGLLPDTQYF. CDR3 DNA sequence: TGTGCCAGCTCGCCACCCCAGGGCCTCTTACCAGATACGCAGTATTTT.

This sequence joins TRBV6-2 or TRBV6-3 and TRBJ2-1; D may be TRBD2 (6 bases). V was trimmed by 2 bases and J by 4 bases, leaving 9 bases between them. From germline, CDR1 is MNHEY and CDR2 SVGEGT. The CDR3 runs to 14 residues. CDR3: CASSYRRGYNEQFF. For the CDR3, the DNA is TGTGCCAGCAGTTACAGGAGGGGATACAATGAGCAGTTCTTC.

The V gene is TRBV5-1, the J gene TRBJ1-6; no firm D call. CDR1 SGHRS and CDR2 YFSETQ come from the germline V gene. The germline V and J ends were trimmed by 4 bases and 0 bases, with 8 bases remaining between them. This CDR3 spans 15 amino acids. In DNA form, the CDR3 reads TGCGCCAGCAGCGAGAGGAGCTCCTATAATTCACCCCTCCACTTT. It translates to CASSERSSYNSPLHF.

CDR3 bases: TGTGCCAGCAGCTCCGACAGGGAGAACACTGAAGCTTTCTTT. As protein: CASSSDRENTEAFF. The V and J genes are TRBV7-8 and TRBJ1-1; 7 bases map to TRBD1. CDR1 and CDR2 (germline): SGHVS, FQNEAQ. The CDR3 loop spans 14 amino acids. V shed 4 bases and J 1 base; nucleotides not matched to a gene: 3.